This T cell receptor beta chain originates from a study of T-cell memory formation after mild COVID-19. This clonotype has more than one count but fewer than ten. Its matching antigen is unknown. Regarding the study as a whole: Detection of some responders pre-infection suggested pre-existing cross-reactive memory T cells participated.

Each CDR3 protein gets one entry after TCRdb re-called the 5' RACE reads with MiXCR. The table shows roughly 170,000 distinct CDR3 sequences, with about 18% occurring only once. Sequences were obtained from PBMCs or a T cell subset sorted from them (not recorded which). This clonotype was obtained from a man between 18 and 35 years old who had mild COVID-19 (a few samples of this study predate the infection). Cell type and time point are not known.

The CDR3 is CASSFGAGLAGVGETQYF. Written as DNA, the CDR3 is TGTGCCAGCAGCTTCGGAGCGGGGCTAGCGGGGGTCGGAGAGACCCAGTACTTC. The V call is TRBV7-6, the J call TRBJ2-5; 10 positions agree with TRBD2. This CDR3 region has 18 residues. Germline V gene lookup returns CDR1 SGHVS and CDR2 FNYEAQ. The J segment lost 4 bases and the V segment lost 3 bases, leaving 14 bases of the junction unmatched.